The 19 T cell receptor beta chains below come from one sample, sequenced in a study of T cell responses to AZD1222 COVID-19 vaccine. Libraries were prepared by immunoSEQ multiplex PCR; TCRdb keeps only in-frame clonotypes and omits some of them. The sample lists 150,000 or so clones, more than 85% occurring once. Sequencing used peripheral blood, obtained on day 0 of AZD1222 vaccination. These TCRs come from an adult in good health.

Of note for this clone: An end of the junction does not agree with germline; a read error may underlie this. The CDR3 DNA is TGTGCCAGCAGCCAAATCGGGAATGGAAAACTGTTTTTT. This encodes CASSQIGNGKLFF. This sequence joins TRBV7-9 and TRBJ1-4; the D is unclear. This CDR3 has 13 residues. Germline CDR1 is SEHNR and CDR2 is FQNEAQ (reference sequence).

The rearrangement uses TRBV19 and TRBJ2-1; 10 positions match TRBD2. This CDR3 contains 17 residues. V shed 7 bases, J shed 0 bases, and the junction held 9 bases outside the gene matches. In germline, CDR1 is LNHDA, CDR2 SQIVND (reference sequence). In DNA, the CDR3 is TGTGCCAGTATTCCTAGCGGGAGCCTACTCTCCTACAATGAGCAGTTCTTC. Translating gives CASIPSGSLLSYNEQFF.

This CDR3 is CASSLSEVEKLFF. DNA for the CDR3: TGTGCCAGCAGCCTCTCTGAGGTTGAAAAACTGTTTTTT. The rearrangement joins TRBV6-5 to TRBJ1-4; D gene unclear. Trimming pared 6 bases from V and 7 bases from J, leaving 12 bases between. CDR1 and CDR2 (germline): MNHEY, SVGAGI. The CDR3 spans 13 residues.

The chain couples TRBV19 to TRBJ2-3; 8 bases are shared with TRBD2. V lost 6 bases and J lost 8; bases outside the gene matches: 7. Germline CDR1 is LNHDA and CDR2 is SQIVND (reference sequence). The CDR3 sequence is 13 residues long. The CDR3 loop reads CASRPGGPGTQYF. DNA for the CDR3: TGTGCCAGTAGACCGGGGGGGCCTGGTACGCAGTATTTT. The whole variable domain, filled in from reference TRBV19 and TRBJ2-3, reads DGGITQSPKYLFRKEGQNVTLSCEQNLNHDAMYWYRQDPGQGLRLIYYSQIVNDFQKGDIAEGYSVSREKKESFPLTVTSAQKNPTAFYLCASRPGGPGTQYFGPGTRLTVL.

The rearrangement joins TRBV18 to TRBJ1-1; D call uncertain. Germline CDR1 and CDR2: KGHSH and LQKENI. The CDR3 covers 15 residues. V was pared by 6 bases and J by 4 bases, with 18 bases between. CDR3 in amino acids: CASSDQIGGSTEAFF. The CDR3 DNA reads TGTGCCAGCTCGGACCAAATCGGCGGTAGCACTGAAGCTTTCTTT.

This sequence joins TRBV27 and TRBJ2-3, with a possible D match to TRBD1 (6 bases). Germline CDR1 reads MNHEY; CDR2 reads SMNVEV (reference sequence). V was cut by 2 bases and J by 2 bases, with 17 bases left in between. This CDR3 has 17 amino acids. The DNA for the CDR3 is TGTGCCAGCAGTTTAGAGGGGACAAGGCTTTTCACAGATACGCAGTATTTT. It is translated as CASSLEGTRLFTDTQYF.

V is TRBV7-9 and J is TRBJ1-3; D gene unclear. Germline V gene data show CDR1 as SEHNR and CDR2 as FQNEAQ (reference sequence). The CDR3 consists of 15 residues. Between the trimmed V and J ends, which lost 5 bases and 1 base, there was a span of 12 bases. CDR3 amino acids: CASSRGLLSGNTIYF. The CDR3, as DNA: TGTGCCAGCAGCAGAGGACTCCTTTCTGGAAACACCATATATTTT.

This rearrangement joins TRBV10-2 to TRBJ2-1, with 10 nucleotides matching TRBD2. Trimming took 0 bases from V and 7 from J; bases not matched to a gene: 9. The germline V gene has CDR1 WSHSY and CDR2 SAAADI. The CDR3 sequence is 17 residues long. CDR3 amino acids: CASSESASGGVSNEQFF. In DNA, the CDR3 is TGCGCCAGCAGTGAGTCGGCTAGCGGGGGTGTGTCGAATGAGCAGTTCTTC.

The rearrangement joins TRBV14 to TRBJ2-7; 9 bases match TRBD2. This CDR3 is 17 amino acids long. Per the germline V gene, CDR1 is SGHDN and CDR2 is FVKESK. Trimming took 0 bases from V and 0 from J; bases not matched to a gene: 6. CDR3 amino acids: CASSQEILAGLSYEQYF. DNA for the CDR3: TGTGCCAGCAGCCAAGAAATACTAGCGGGCCTCTCCTACGAGCAGTACTTC.

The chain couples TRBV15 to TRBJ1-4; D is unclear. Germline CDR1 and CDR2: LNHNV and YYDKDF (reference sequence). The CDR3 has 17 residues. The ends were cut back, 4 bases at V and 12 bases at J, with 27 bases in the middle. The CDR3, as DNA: TGTGCCACCAGCACCAACCGACGCACAACGACCGTCGAGGAACTGTTTTTT. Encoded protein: CATSTNRRTTTVEELFF.

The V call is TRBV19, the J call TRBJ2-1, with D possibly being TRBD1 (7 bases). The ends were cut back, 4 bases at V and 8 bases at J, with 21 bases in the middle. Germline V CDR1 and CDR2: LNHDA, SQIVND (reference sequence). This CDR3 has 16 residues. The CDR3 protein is CASSTSTGTAGHEQFF. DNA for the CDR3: TGTGCCAGTAGTACCTCCACCGGGACAGCGGGCCATGAGCAGTTCTTC.

The CDR3 DNA is TGTGCCAGCAGCCTTTTCGCTGAAGGTGAAGCTTTCTTT. This translates into CASSLFAEGEAFF. V and J are TRBV7-9 and TRBJ1-1; D remains unclear. Trimming pared 5 bases from V and 7 bases from J, leaving 14 bases between. Germline V gene data show CDR1 as SEHNR and CDR2 as FQNEAQ (reference sequence). There are 13 residues in the CDR3.

The CDR3 region is CAWSVWANEKLFF. For the CDR3, the DNA is TGTGCCTGGAGTGTATGGGCTAATGAAAAACTGTTTTTT. The chain uses TRBV30 and TRBJ1-4; D gene uncertain. Trimming pared 0 bases from V and 3 bases from J, leaving 5 bases between. The length of the CDR3 is 13 residues. Germline assignment: CDR1 GTSNPN and CDR2 SVGIG (reference sequence).

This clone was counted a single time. CDR3: CASSQEEQGGHGYTF. CDR3 bases: TGCGCCAGCAGCCAAGAAGAACAGGGTGGTCATGGCTACACCTTC. The V call is TRBV4-1, the J call TRBJ1-2; perhaps TRBD1 as D (6 bases). V gave up 0 bases and J gave up 6 bases, with 14 bases separating them. Germline loops: CDR1 MGHRA, CDR2 YSYEKL. This CDR3 is 15 amino acids long.

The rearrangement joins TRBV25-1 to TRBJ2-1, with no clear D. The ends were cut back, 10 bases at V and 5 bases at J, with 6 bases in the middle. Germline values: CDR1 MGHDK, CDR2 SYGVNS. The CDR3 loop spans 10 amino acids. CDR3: CATRHNEQFF. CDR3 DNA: TGTGCCACCAGACACAATGAGCAGTTCTTC.

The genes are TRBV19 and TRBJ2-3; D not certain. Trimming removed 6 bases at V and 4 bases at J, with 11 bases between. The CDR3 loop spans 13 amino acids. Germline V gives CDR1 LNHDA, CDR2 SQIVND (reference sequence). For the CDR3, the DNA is TGTGCCAGTAGCTCCGTTTGGGCAGATACGCAGTATTTT. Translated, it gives CASSSVWADTQYF.

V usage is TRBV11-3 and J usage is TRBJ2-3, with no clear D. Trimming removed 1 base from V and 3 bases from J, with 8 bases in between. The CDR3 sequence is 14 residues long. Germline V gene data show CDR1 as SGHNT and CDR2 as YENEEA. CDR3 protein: CASSLVGRTDTQYF. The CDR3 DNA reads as TGTGCCAGCAGCTTAGTAGGCAGAACAGATACGCAGTATTTT.

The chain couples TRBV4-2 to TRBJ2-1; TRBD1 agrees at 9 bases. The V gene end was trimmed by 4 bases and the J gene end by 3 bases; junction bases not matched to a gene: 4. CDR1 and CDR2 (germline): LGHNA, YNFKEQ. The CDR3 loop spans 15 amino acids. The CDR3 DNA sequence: TGTGCCAGCAGCCTCCGGGACAGGGACTACAATGAGCAGTTCTTC. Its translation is CASSLRDRDYNEQFF.

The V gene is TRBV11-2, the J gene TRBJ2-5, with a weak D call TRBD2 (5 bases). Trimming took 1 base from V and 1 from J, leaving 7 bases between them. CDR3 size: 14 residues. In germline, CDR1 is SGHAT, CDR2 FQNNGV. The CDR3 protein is CASSLASSQETQYF. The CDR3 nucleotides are TGTGCCAGCAGCTTAGCTAGCAGCCAAGAGACCCAGTACTTC.